The rows below give T cell receptor beta chains drawn from one sample of a study of blood T cell repertoires in COVID-19. Only in-frame clones appear in the TCRdb table, and some are missing; sequencing was by immunoSEQ multiplex PCR. The sample has 55,000 to 70,000 clones, nearly 90% seen once. Sequencing used peripheral blood. These receptors were collected from a woman aged 45-65 years with COVID-19, enrolled during active disease. CDR3s include the opening cysteine and the closing phenylalanine or tryptophan. The D gene is left open where the match is weak. Part of the rows lack a size; the others show once, few, many or a class for expanded clones.

cdr3_length clone_size d_call j_call v_call cdr3_nt cdr3_aa
16 . TRBD2 TRBJ2-3 TRBV7-9 TGTGCCAGCAGCCCCCACTGGCGGGAGGGCACAGATACGCAGTATTTT CASSPHWREGTDTQYF
13 few . TRBJ2-7 TRBV7-9 TGTGCCAGCAGCTTGACGGAGTTCTACGAGCAGTACTTC CASSLTEFYEQYF
15 . TRBD2 TRBJ2-1 TRBV11-2 TGTGCCAGCAGCTCCAGACTAGCGGGATGGGATGAGCAGTTCTTC CASSSRLAGWDEQFF
15 . TRBD1 TRBJ2-1 TRBV27 TGTGCCAGCAGTTTCGACGGGACAGTTAACAATGAGCAGTTCTTC CASSFDGTVNNEQFF
14 . TRBD1 TRBJ1-6 TRBV5-5 TGTGCCAGCAGCAGTGGGACAGTGAATTCACCCCTCCACTTT CASSSGTVNSPLHF
14 . TRBD1 TRBJ1-1 TRBV5-8 TGTGCCAGCAGCTTGGGAGTAGGAGGACAGGGAGCTTTCTTT CASSLGVGGQGAFF
18 . . TRBJ2-5 TRBV21-1 TGTGCCAGCAGTGCGAGGGTGTTTTCGGGAGTAGGTAGGGAGACCCAGTACTTC CASSARVFSGVGRETQYF
15 . . TRBJ2-6 TRBV19 TGTGCCAGTATAGCTACCCGGGCTGGGGCCAACGTCCTGACTTTC CASIATRAGANVLTF
14 . . TRBJ2-5 TRBV6-2/TRBV6-3 TGTGCCAGCAGTTTAACAGCTAATCAAGAGACCCAGTACTTC CASSLTANQETQYF
17 . TRBD2 TRBJ2-5 TRBV15 TGTGCCACCAGCAGAGATCGAGGGGCGGGAGGAGGAGAGACCCAGTACTTC CATSRDRGAGGGETQYF
15 once . TRBJ2-2 TRBV3-1/TRBV3-2 TGTGCCAGCAGCCACATGGGAGGGAACACCGGGGAGCTGTTTTTT CASSHMGGNTGELFF
15 . TRBD1 TRBJ1-1 TRBV27 TGTGCCAGCAGTCTTCAGGGGGCTGGGAACACTGAAGCTTTCTTT CASSLQGAGNTEAFF
15 . . TRBJ2-3 TRBV9 TGTGCCAGCAGCTCCATAGGCGCGGGTCGGTCTGAGCAGTATTTT CASSSIGAGRSEQYF
16 . . TRBJ2-6 TRBV27 TGTGCCAGCAGACGTACAGGGTCCTCTGGGGCCAACGTCCTGACTTTC CASRRTGSSGANVLTF
12 . . TRBJ1-1 TRBV29-1 TGCAGCGAAGGAGGAGCGAACACTGAAGCTTTCTTT CSEGGANTEAFF
14 . TRBD1 TRBJ1-1 TRBV11-2 TGTGCCAGCAGCTTAGGATGGGGACAGACAGAAGCTTTCTTT CASSLGWGQTEAFF
15 . . TRBJ1-3 TRBV29-1 TGCAGCTCGGACGCGGGACCCGGCGGAGGAAACACCATATATTTT CSSDAGPGGGNTIYF
14 . TRBD1 TRBJ2-3 TRBV2 TGTGCCAGCAGATCCGGGACAGGCACAGATACGCAGTATTTT CASRSGTGTDTQYF
16 . TRBD2 TRBJ2-1 TRBV11-2 TGTGCCAGCAGCCCGGTGATGGGCGGGAGACGTAATGAGCAGTTCTTC CASSPVMGGRRNEQFF
13 . . TRBJ2-3 TRBV5-4 TGTGCCAGCAGCGACCTCTTCGAGGGCGTGCAGTATTTT CASSDLFEGVQYF
15 few . TRBJ1-6 TRBV6-1 TGTGCCAGCAGTGAAAAGGGGACACTTAATTCACCCCTCCACTTT CASSEKGTLNSPLHF
13 . . TRBJ2-1 TRBV6-2/TRBV6-3 TGTGCCAGCAGTTACCCACAGGGAAAAGAGCAGTTCTTC CASSYPQGKEQFF
16 . . TRBJ2-2 TRBV19 TGTGCCAGTAGTATACTAGGGGCTTCGAACACCGGGGAGCTGTTTTTT CASSILGASNTGELFF
14 . . TRBJ2-1 TRBV28 TGTGCCAGCAGCTTAGCGGAGGTCTACAATGAGCAGTTCTTC CASSLAEVYNEQFF
14 . . TRBJ2-6 TRBV19 TGTGCCAGTAGGGACACAGCTGGGGCCAACGTCCTGACTTTC CASRDTAGANVLTF
12 . . TRBJ1-2 TRBV4-3 TGCGCCAGCAGCCCGGGGGGGGGACGCTACACCTTC CASSPGGGRYTF
13 . TRBD1 TRBJ2-5 TRBV7-8 TGTGCCAGCAGTTTCACAGGGGTGAAGACCCAGTACTTC CASSFTGVKTQYF
16 . TRBD2 TRBJ2-1 TRBV27 TGTGCCAGCAGAATAAGTGGGGAGGGCCCCTACAATGAGCAGTTCTTC CASRISGEGPYNEQFF
17 . TRBD2 TRBJ2-7 TRBV11-3 TGTGCCAGCAGCTTAGATCTGGGTAGCGGGAGGGCCTACGAGCAGTACTTC CASSLDLGSGRAYEQYF
14 . . TRBJ2-7 TRBV5-5 TGTGCCAGCAGCTTGGCCGGGTCGTGGGACGAGCAGTACTTC CASSLAGSWDEQYF
14 once TRBD2 TRBJ2-2 TRBV29-1 TGCAGCGGAAGGACTAGCGGTTACACCGGGGAGCTGTTTTTT CSGRTSGYTGELFF
13 . . TRBJ2-7 TRBV11-1 TGTGCCAGCAGCCTAGGACTGTTTGGGGAGCAGTACTTC CASSLGLFGEQYF
15 once TRBD2 TRBJ2-3 TRBV19 TGTGCCAGTTCCCCGGGACTAGCGTTCACAGATACGCAGTATTTT CASSPGLAFTDTQYF
15 . . TRBJ1-3 TRBV6-5 TGTGCCAGCAGTTACCGGGTCGCCTCTGGAAACACCATATATTTT CASSYRVASGNTIYF
18 . TRBD1 TRBJ2-4 TRBV6-6 TGTGCCAGCAGTGGATCCGGGGTTGGGACAGGCGCCAAAAACATTCAGTACTTC CASSGSGVGTGAKNIQYF
12 . TRBD1 TRBJ1-1 TRBV6-6 TGTGCCAGCAGGGGACAGGGCAATGAAGCTTTCTTT CASRGQGNEAFF
13 . . TRBJ1-5 TRBV20-1 TGCAGTGCTAGTTTGGGAGGGAGGGGATCCCAGCATTTT CSASLGGRGSQHF
16 . . TRBJ2-1 TRBV7-2 TGTGCCAGCAGTCTACGGAGCGGCAGCTCCTACAATGAGCAGTTCTTC CASSLRSGSSYNEQFF
12 . TRBD1 TRBJ2-7 TRBV5-1 TGCGCCAGCAGCTTCACAGGGGTAGAGCAGTACTTC CASSFTGVEQYF
12 . . TRBJ2-2 TRBV12-5 TGTGCTAGTGCCGACATCTCCGGGGAGCTGTTTTTT CASADISGELFF
16 once TRBD2 TRBJ2-1 TRBV13 TGTGCCAGCAGCTCCCTTGGGGCGGGAGATTGGTCTGAGCAGTTCTTC CASSSLGAGDWSEQFF
13 . . TRBJ2-1 TRBV6-2/TRBV6-3 TGTGCCAGCAGTTCCGTTAGCGGCAATGAGCAGTTCTTC CASSSVSGNEQFF
15 few TRBD1 TRBJ2-2 TRBV14 TGTGCCAGCAGCTTACGGGACAGCGCCACCGGGGAGCTGTTTTTT CASSLRDSATGELFF
15 . TRBD2 TRBJ2-1 TRBV6-1 TGTGCCAGCAGTGAAGCGACCGGGACTAGACGTAAGCAGTTCTTC CASSEATGTRRKQFF
15 . . TRBJ1-5 TRBV30 TGTGCCTGGAGTGTATCGTGGCAGAACAATCAGCCCCAGCATTTT CAWSVSWQNNQPQHF
14 . TRBD2 TRBJ2-2 TRBV6-5 TGTGCCAGCCAACTAGCGGGGAACACCGGGGAGCTGTTTTTT CASQLAGNTGELFF
15 . . TRBJ1-5 TRBV18 TGTGCCAGCTCACCTCGCAGGGGCTCGAGTCAGCCCCAGCATTTT CASSPRRGSSQPQHF
14 . . TRBJ2-3 TRBV15 TGTGCCACCAGCAGAGTGAGGGCATTTGGTACGCAGTATTTT CATSRVRAFGTQYF
15 . . TRBJ2-1 TRBV7-2 TGTGCCAGCAGTTTTGGACAGCCCTCCTACAATGAGCAGTTCTTC CASSFGQPSYNEQFF
17 . TRBD1 TRBJ2-7 TRBV11-3 TGTGCCAGCAGCTTCACTCCAGGGGGCCAAACCATCTACGAGCAGTACTTC CASSFTPGGQTIYEQYF
14 . TRBD1 TRBJ1-2 TRBV5-1 TGCGCCAGCAGCTTGGCAATAGGGGGCAGAGGCTACACCTTC CASSLAIGGRGYTF
14 . . TRBJ1-2 TRBV7-2 TGTGCCAGCAGCTTAGGCCCAGGGGTTTATGGCTACACCTTC CASSLGPGVYGYTF
15 . TRBD1 TRBJ1-2 TRBV10-3 TGTGCCATCAACGGGCAGGGGGCGCGGGACTATGGCTACACCTTC CAINGQGARDYGYTF
13 . . TRBJ2-1 TRBV3-1/TRBV3-2 TGTGCCAGCAGCCAAGGACTCCTCAATGAGCAGTTCTTC CASSQGLLNEQFF
15 . TRBD1 TRBJ1-4 TRBV2 TGTGCCAGCAGCGCCGGGACAGGATATAATGAAAAACTGTTTTTT CASSAGTGYNEKLFF
15 few TRBD2 TRBJ2-1 TRBV30 TGTGCCTGGAGTGTAATAGCGGGAGCCTACAATGAGCAGTTCTTC CAWSVIAGAYNEQFF
12 . . TRBJ1-1 TRBV27 TGTGCCAGCAGTTTTAGGGGCACTGAAGCTTTCTTT CASSFRGTEAFF
16 . TRBD2 TRBJ2-2 TRBV5-1 TGCGCCAGCAGTTTGACTAGCGGGAGTAGCACCGGGGAGCTGTTTTTT CASSLTSGSSTGELFF
15 . TRBD1 TRBJ1-2 TRBV7-9 TGTGCCAGCAGCTTAGGGACAGGGGAGAACTATGGCTACACCTTC CASSLGTGENYGYTF